The source of this T cell receptor beta chain is a study of T-cell reconstitution after alpha-beta-depleted transplantation in children (dated by TCRdb to about 2016). In terms of the full investigation: Using TCR repertoire profiling, the study quantitatively followed how T-cell immune reconstitution unfolded in children after TCRalphabeta/CD19-depleted allogeneic hematopoietic cell transplantation.

From the germline V gene, CDR1 is MNHNS and CDR2 is SASEGT. At the junction V is shortened by 10 bases and J by 5 bases, with 12 bases in between. Its CDR3 holds 12 amino acids, cysteine through phenylalanine. The DNA shown is the 36-base CDR3, in frame from base 1. Libraries came from PCR. TCRdb names Illumina HiSeq 2500 as the instrument used. Molecular barcoding was employed in the preparation of TCR libraries, with unique molecular identifiers being used to normalize TCRbeta repertoire quantification. The public reads were run again by TCRdb, first through fastp at Q25 and then through MiXCR, and only productive beta chains were kept. Each CDR3 protein gets just one entry, which takes the most common genes and DNA from the rows behind it. The sample includes 230,000 or so distinct CDR3 sequences, with more than 10% observed a single time. The top ten clones comprise around 3% of the sample. This clonotype showed up many times. The antigen it recognizes is unknown. The sample holds no much larger clone one base away, and base qualities are not on file.

This clonotype was obtained from a human donor who donated a stem cell graft to a child with acute lymphoblastic leukemia. The rearranged chain carries TRBV6-1 and TRBJ1-5; matching of 5 bases hints at TRBD1 as the D gene. The specimen comprised PBMCs from the stem cell graft donor, sampled from the stem cell graft. The CDR3 region: CANGDRYQPQHF. The DNA sequence is given as TGTGCCAACGGGGACCGATATCAGCCCCAGCATTTT.